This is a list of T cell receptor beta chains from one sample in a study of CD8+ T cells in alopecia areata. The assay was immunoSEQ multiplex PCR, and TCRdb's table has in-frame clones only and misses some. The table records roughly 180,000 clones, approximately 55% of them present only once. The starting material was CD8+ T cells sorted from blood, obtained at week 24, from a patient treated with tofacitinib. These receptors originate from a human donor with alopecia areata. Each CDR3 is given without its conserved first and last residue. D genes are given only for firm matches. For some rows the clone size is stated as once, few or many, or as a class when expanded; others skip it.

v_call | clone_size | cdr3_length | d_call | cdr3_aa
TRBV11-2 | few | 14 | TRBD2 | ASSPLAGVRYNEQF
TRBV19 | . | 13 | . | ASRLGAEAYNEQF
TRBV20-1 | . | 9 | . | SANTYTEAF
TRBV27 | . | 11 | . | ASSSQGYQPQH
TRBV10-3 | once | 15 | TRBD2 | AISETSGGIDTGELF
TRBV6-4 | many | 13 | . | ASREEPAGANVLT
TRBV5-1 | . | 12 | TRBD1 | ASRAGTGGYEQY
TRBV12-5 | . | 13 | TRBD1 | APDQVGTDHSPLH
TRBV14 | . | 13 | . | ASKGSRSSYNEQF
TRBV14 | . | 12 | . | ASSHGEGISPLH
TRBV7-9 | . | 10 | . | ASSSPGREQY
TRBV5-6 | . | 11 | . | ASRFDRSGELF
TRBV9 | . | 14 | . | ASSPNSGGAKNIQY
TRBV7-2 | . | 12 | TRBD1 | ASSRRDRPYEQY
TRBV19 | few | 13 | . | ASALGIWGNTEAF
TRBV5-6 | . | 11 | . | ASSDGAGTEAF
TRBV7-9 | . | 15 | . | ASSQISWAGFNSPLH